What follows are 29 T cell receptor beta chains derived from one specimen sequenced in a study of T cell responses to AZD1222 COVID-19 vaccine. The method was immunoSEQ multiplex PCR; TCRdb's version includes in-frame clones alone and lacks a portion of them. The table includes about 140,000 clones, roughly 90% detected once. Specimen: peripheral blood, collected 28 days after the second AZD1222 dose. Source of these receptors: an adult who received the AZD1222 COVID-19 vaccine.

The chain uses TRBV19 and TRBJ1-5; 7 nucleotides line up with TRBD1. The CDR3 is 13 amino acids. The V segment lost 6 bases and the J segment 3 bases; nucleotides outside the gene matches: 2. The germline V gene has CDR1 LNHDA and CDR2 SQIVND (reference sequence). CDR3 amino acids: CASRGTVNQPQHF. The CDR3 DNA is TGTGCCAGTAGGGGGACAGTCAATCAGCCCCAGCATTTT. Full variable domain (missing parts from reference TRBV19 and TRBJ1-5): DGGITQSPKYLFRKEGQNVTLSCEQNLNHDAMYWYRQDPGQGLRLIYYSQIVNDFQKGDIAEGYSVSREKKESFPLTVTSAQKNPTAFYLCASRGTVNQPQHFGDGTRLSIL.

The V and J genes are TRBV3-1 (or the pseudogene TRBV3-2) and TRBJ2-5; 12 bases align to TRBD1. The trim removed 1 base at V and 5 bases at J, leaving 5 bases unmatched. The CDR3 length is 16 residues. The V gene's germline CDR1 is LGHDT and CDR2 YNNKEL (reference sequence). The CDR3, as DNA: TGTGCCAGCAGCCAAGGGCGGGACAGGGGGCACGAGACCCAGTACTTC. Its translation is CASSQGRDRGHETQYF.

The rearrangement joins TRBV5-4 to TRBJ2-1, with 9 bases matching TRBD2. This CDR3 has 14 residues. Germline CDR1 and CDR2: SGHNT and YYREEE (reference sequence). The V gene end was trimmed by 0 bases and the J gene end by 10 bases; junction bases not matched to a gene: 5. CDR3 protein: CASSLAASGKEQFF. For the CDR3, the DNA is TGTGCCAGCAGCTTGGCCGCTAGCGGGAAAGAGCAGTTCTTC. The complete variable domain, with remaining parts taken from reference TRBV5-4 and TRBJ2-1, reads ETGVTQSPTHLIKTRGQQVTLRCSSQSGHNTVSWYQQALGQGPQFIFQYYREEENGRGNFPPRFSGLQFPNYSSELNVNALELDDSALYLCASSLAASGKEQFFGPGTRLTVL.

The V gene is TRBV19, the J gene TRBJ1-1; 7 bases align to TRBD1. The CDR3 extends over 17 amino acids. Germline assignment: CDR1 LNHDA and CDR2 SQIVND (reference sequence). J lost 0 bases, V lost 2 bases, and 9 bases had no gene match. The CDR3 reads CASSILQGSGVNTEAFF. The CDR3 bases are TGTGCCAGTAGTATATTACAGGGGTCCGGGGTGAACACTGAAGCTTTCTTT. The whole variable domain, filled in from reference TRBV19 and TRBJ1-1, reads DGGITQSPKYLFRKEGQNVTLSCEQNLNHDAMYWYRQDPGQGLRLIYYSQIVNDFQKGDIAEGYSVSREKKESFPLTVTSAQKNPTAFYLCASSILQGSGVNTEAFFGQGTRLTVV.

The gene calls are TRBV5-6 and TRBJ2-7; D possibly corresponds to TRBD2 (6 bases). Germline CDR1 SGHDT, CDR2 YYEEEE. Trimming removed 1 base at V and 2 bases at J, with 13 bases between. This CDR3 region has 15 residues. DNA for the CDR3: TGTGCCAGCAGCTTGTACGGGAGACCGACCTACGAGCAGTACTTC. This sequence encodes CASSLYGRPTYEQYF.

The chain joins TRBV5-4 to TRBJ1-3; D remains ambiguous. The CDR3 runs to 14 residues. V was clipped by 1 base and J by 2 bases, with 7 bases between them. The germline V gene encodes CDR1 SGHNT and CDR2 YYREEE (reference sequence). For the CDR3, the DNA is TGTGCCAGCAGCTTGCCGGGGACTGGAAACACCATATATTTT. This sequence encodes CASSLPGTGNTIYF.

CDR3: CASSLEPIGPNTEAFF. The CDR3 nucleotides are TGTGCCAGCAGCTTAGAACCCATTGGTCCGAACACTGAAGCTTTCTTT. The chain joins TRBV7-9 to TRBJ1-1; D call uncertain. Germline V lookup: CDR1 SEHNR, CDR2 FQNEAQ (reference sequence). Trimming took off 1 base at V and 1 base at J, with 13 bases between the two ends. CDR3 length: 16 amino acids.

This clone was seen once. This chain links TRBV19 with TRBJ2-1, with D perhaps assigned TRBD1 or TRBD2 (5 bases each). CDR1 is LNHDA and CDR2 is SQIVND in the germline V gene (reference sequence). The CDR3 covers 14 residues. V was cut by 6 bases and J by 4 bases, with 13 bases left in between. CDR3: CASSLRWGYNEQFF. The CDR3 DNA sequence: TGTGCCAGTAGCTTACGCTGGGGGTACAATGAGCAGTTCTTC.

This clone was counted once. V usage is TRBV7-3 and J usage is TRBJ2-7, with 8 bases aligning to TRBD2. Germline trimming cut 2 bases from V and 1 base from J; bases unmatched to any gene: 13. This CDR3 is 18 amino acids long. From germline, CDR1 is SGHTA and CDR2 FQGTGA. The DNA of the CDR3 is TGTGCCAGCAGCTTAGTGTATAGCGGGATGCCGCGATCCTACGAGCAGTACTTC. Protein: CASSLVYSGMPRSYEQYF.

The chain carries TRBV27 and TRBJ1-6; 9 bases align to TRBD1. Germline CDR1 reads MNHEY; CDR2 reads SMNVEV (reference sequence). This CDR3 comprises 14 residues. V was pared by 6 bases and J by 8 bases, with 5 bases of the junction left unmatched. CDR3: CASRPGQGDSPLHF. CDR3 sequence (DNA): TGTGCCAGCAGGCCGGGACAGGGTGATTCACCCCTCCACTTT.

V gene TRBV9 combines with J gene TRBJ2-7; D might be TRBD2 (5 bases). Per the germline V gene, CDR1 is SGDLS and CDR2 is YYNGEE. The CDR3 loop spans 14 amino acids. The ends were cut back, 0 bases at V and 0 bases at J, with 7 bases in the middle. The CDR3 DNA reads TGTGCCAGCAGCGTAGTAAGCGGCTCCTACGAGCAGTACTTC. Translated, it gives CASSVVSGSYEQYF. Full variable domain (missing parts from reference TRBV9 and TRBJ2-7): DSGVTQTPKHLITATGQRVTLRCSPRSGDLSVYWYQQSLDQGLQFLIQYYNGEERAKGNILERFSAQQFPDLHSELNLSSLELGDSALYFCASSVVSGSYEQYFGPGTRLTVT.

The V call is TRBV19, the J call TRBJ1-1; TRBD1 agrees at 10 bases. Per germline, CDR1 LNHDA and CDR2 SQIVND (reference sequence). This CDR3 is built from 15 residues. The junction had 12 bases not matched to a gene; V was cut back by 8 bases and J by 6 bases. The CDR3 region is CASSGTGAFSPEAFF. CDR3 nucleotides: TGTGCCAGTTCTGGGACAGGGGCTTTCTCTCCTGAAGCTTTCTTT.

The chain carries TRBV4-3 and TRBJ2-4; 7 bases are shared with TRBD1. Trimming removed 6 bases from V and 0 bases from J; junction bases left unmatched: 5. The CDR3 is 15 residues long. The germline V gene has CDR1 LGHNA and CDR2 YSLEER. The CDR3 bases are TGCGCCAGCAGAAACAGGGGTCTAGCCAAAAACATTCAGTACTTC. Encoded protein: CASRNRGLAKNIQYF.

The gene calls are TRBV28 and TRBJ1-3; TRBD1 aligns across 7 bases. Germline lookup yields CDR1 MDHEN and CDR2 SYDVKM. The CDR3 loop spans 16 amino acids. With 2 bases clipped from V and 0 bases from J, the junction kept 4 bases outside the gene matches. This chain's CDR3 is CASSLPGTVSGNTIYF. The CDR3 nucleotides are TGTGCCAGCAGTTTACCCGGGACAGTCTCTGGAAACACCATATATTTT.

The rearrangement links TRBV5-1 to TRBJ2-7, with TRBD1 matching 7 bases. In germline, CDR1 is SGHRS, CDR2 YFSETQ. The CDR3 is made up of 15 amino acids. Trimming cost V 5 bases and J 3 bases; bases outside gene matches: 11. CDR3 protein: CASSWDSSDLYEQYF. CDR3 bases: TGCGCCAGCAGTTGGGACAGCTCCGACCTCTACGAGCAGTACTTC.

V usage is TRBV11-1 and J usage is TRBJ1-1; a weak D match, TRBD1 (6 bases). This CDR3 comprises 13 residues. V was pared by 5 bases and J by 3 bases, with 10 bases between. Looked up from germline, CDR1 is SGHAT and CDR2 is FQDESV (reference sequence). The CDR3 is CASSVRQDTEAFF. Written as DNA, the CDR3 is TGTGCCAGCAGCGTTAGACAGGACACTGAAGCTTTCTTT.

This clone is a singleton in its sample. The J gene is TRBJ2-1, the V gene TRBV6-5; D tentatively fits TRBD1 or TRBD2 (5 bases each). Looked up from germline, CDR1 is MNHEY and CDR2 is SVGAGI. The V end lost 9 bases, the J end lost 0 bases, and 12 bases lay between the germline ends. The CDR3 contains 14 residues. The chain's CDR3 is CASVTGPSYNEQFF. The CDR3 nucleotides are TGTGCCAGTGTGACGGGGCCCTCCTACAATGAGCAGTTCTTC.

This sequence joins TRBV20-1 and TRBJ2-1, with no clear D. The CDR3 runs to 11 residues. V gave up 1 base and J gave up 7 bases, with 5 bases separating them. Germline V gene sequence: CDR1 DFQATT, CDR2 SNEGSKA (reference sequence). The CDR3 DNA reads TGCAGTGCTAGAGGAGTAAATGAGCAGTTCTTC. It translates to CSARGVNEQFF.

Only one count was recorded for this clone. The rearrangement links TRBV5-1 to TRBJ1-4; a weak D match, TRBD1 (5 bases). Germline assignment: CDR1 SGHRS and CDR2 YFSETQ. V was clipped by 7 bases and J by 8 bases, with 15 bases between them. CDR3 length equals 13 residues. The CDR3 is CASAMRGGEKLFF. The DNA of the CDR3 is TGCGCCAGCGCTATGAGGGGCGGCGAAAAACTGTTTTTT.

This clone was counted between two and nine times. The chain links TRBV28 to TRBJ2-4; D might be TRBD1 (6 bases). CDR3 length: 18 amino acids. Germline CDR1 is MDHEN and CDR2 is SYDVKM. With 5 bases removed from V and 0 bases from J, the gap between germline ends came to 20 bases. CDR3 coding DNA: TGTGCCAGCAGTGTTCGTCCAATGGCAGGGGAAGCCAAAAACATTCAGTACTTC. This encodes CASSVRPMAGEAKNIQYF.

This clone was picked up a small number of times. The genes are TRBV6-5 and TRBJ2-7; D is undetermined. Germline CDR1 MNHEY, CDR2 SVGAGI. The CDR3 extends over 15 amino acids. Trimming stripped 0 bases from V and 3 bases from J, with 12 bases between. CDR3 sequence (DNA): TGTGCCAGCAGTTACTCGGGTGGTCCGATCTACGAGCAGTACTTC. Encoded protein: CASSYSGGPIYEQYF.

The chain recombines TRBV19 with TRBJ2-7; unclear D gene. This CDR3 is built from 14 residues. Trimming removed 1 base from V and 6 bases from J, with 13 bases in between. The germline V gene has CDR1 LNHDA and CDR2 SQIVND (reference sequence). The CDR3 protein is CASSIGDPFSEQYF. For the CDR3, the DNA is TGTGCCAGTAGTATAGGGGATCCCTTTAGCGAGCAGTACTTC.

This clone turned up a few times. The J gene is TRBJ2-7, the V gene TRBV27, with a possible D match to TRBD1 (5 bases). The CDR3 is 15 residues long. Looked up from germline, CDR1 is MNHEY and CDR2 is SMNVEV (reference sequence). The V end lost 0 bases, the J end lost 2 bases, and 11 bases lay between the germline ends. This CDR3 is CASSLSGQGTYEQYF. CDR3 bases: TGTGCCAGCAGTTTATCCGGACAAGGGACCTACGAGCAGTACTTC.

The chain employs TRBV15 and TRBJ2-5, with 11 bases aligning to TRBD2. Per germline, CDR1 LNHNV and CDR2 YYDKDF (reference sequence). The CDR3 is 16 residues long. Losses at the gene ends were 1 base for V and 4 bases for J; bases not matched to a gene: 5. CDR3 nucleotide sequence: TGTGCCACCAGCAGAGGACTAGCGGGGTCTTTAGAGACCCAGTACTTC. This encodes CATSRGLAGSLETQYF.

The V call is TRBV5-6, the J call TRBJ2-7; the D gene is possibly TRBD2 (5 bases). V dropped 4 bases and J dropped 2 bases, with 19 bases sitting between them. This CDR3 has 16 amino acids. Per germline, CDR1 SGHDT and CDR2 YYEEEE. CDR3 DNA: TGTGCCAGCAGCCTCGCTGGACTTCCATCGGCCTACGAGCAGTACTTC. This sequence encodes CASSLAGLPSAYEQYF.

This clone was seen only once. This same CDR3 is encoded by further DNA sequences in the sample. The chain joins TRBV27 to TRBJ2-6; 7 nucleotides align to TRBD1. CDR3 length equals 16 residues. Germline trimming cut 6 bases from V and 0 bases from J; bases unmatched to any gene: 5. The germline gives CDR1 MNHEY, CDR2 SMNVEV (reference sequence). DNA of the CDR3: TGTGCCAGCAGGCAGACAGGGCCCTCTGGGGCCAACGTCCTGACTTTC. As protein: CASRQTGPSGANVLTF.

This clone was seen just once. The V and J genes are TRBV9 and TRBJ2-2; 14 bases are shared with TRBD2. Germline CDR1 reads SGDLS; CDR2 reads YYNGEE. The CDR3 runs 16 residues. The ends lost 4 bases at V and 4 bases at J; junction bases unmatched: 3. DNA for the CDR3: TGTGCCAGCAGCTTGGGACTAGCGGGAGTCACCGGGGAGCTGTTTTTT. Translated: CASSLGLAGVTGELFF.

The chain joins TRBV6-4 to TRBJ2-3; TRBD2 aligns across 13 bases. V lost 5 bases and J lost 4; bases outside the gene matches: 3. This CDR3 has 15 residues. The germline gives CDR1 MRHNA, CDR2 SNTAGT. The CDR3 bases are TGTGCCAGCAGTCGGACTAGCGGGGGCCCAGATACGCAGTATTTT. This codes for CASSRTSGGPDTQYF.

This chain uses TRBV18 with TRBJ1-6, with D hard to call. This CDR3 contains 13 residues. Germline CDR1 KGHSH, CDR2 LQKENI. V dropped 0 bases and J dropped 14 bases, with 11 bases sitting between them. Written as DNA, the CDR3 is TGTGCCAGCTCACCACCCGGCGTAGGGTCCCTCCACTTT. Encoded protein: CASSPPGVGSLHF.